The next 12 T cell receptor beta chains were all read from a single sample in a study of blood T cell repertoires in COVID-19. The assay was immunoSEQ multiplex PCR, and TCRdb's table has in-frame clones only and misses some. The table includes 56,000 or so clones, approximately 92% detected once. Sequenced input: peripheral blood. Source of these receptors: a man in his forties or fifties with active COVID-19.

J is TRBJ2-7 and V is TRBV9; D is perhaps TRBD1 (6 bases). The V end lost 3 bases, the J end lost 3 bases, and 10 bases lay between the germline ends. This CDR3 is built from 13 residues. Germline-derived CDR1 and CDR2 are SGDLS and YYNGEE. The CDR3 DNA sequence: TGTGCCAGCAGCGCCGGGACACTCTACGAGCAGTACTTC. Its protein is CASSAGTLYEQYF.

This clone was seen only once. CDR3: CASSFRGSSSYEQYF. The CDR3 DNA reads as TGTGCCAGCAGCTTTAGGGGTTCCAGCTCCTACGAGCAGTACTTC. The chain recombines TRBV13 with TRBJ2-7, with a weak D call TRBD1 (5 bases). The germline gives CDR1 PRHDT, CDR2 FYEKMQ (reference sequence). The CDR3 covers 15 residues. The V end lost 3 bases, the J end lost 0 bases, and 12 bases lay between the germline ends.

V is TRBV5-1 and J is TRBJ1-5; D is unresolved. V shed 1 base and J shed 1 base, with 9 bases lying between them. The CDR3 loop spans 15 amino acids. Germline V CDR1 and CDR2: SGHRS, YFSETQ. The CDR3 nucleotides read TGCGCCAGCAGCTTGTCTTCGGGAAGCAATCAGCCCCAGCATTTT. The encoded protein is CASSLSSGSNQPQHF.

This chain uses TRBV3-1 (or the pseudogene TRBV3-2) with TRBJ2-7; D call uncertain. Germline CDR1 reads LGHDT; CDR2 reads YNNKEL (reference sequence). The CDR3 sequence is 15 residues long. The ends were cut back, 1 base at V and 6 bases at J, with 16 bases in the middle. The chain's CDR3 is CASSQGQASLTEQYF. CDR3 bases: TGTGCCAGCAGCCAAGGCCAGGCCAGCCTTACCGAGCAGTACTTC.

This sequence joins TRBV2 and TRBJ1-2; a possible D gene is TRBD1 (6 bases). The CDR3 has 15 amino acids. V was pared by 2 bases and J by 2 bases, with 12 bases between. CDR1 and CDR2 from the germline V gene are SNHLY and FYNNEI. CDR3 coding DNA: TGTGCCAGCAGTGAATTCGGGGACACGAACTATGGCTACACCTTC. Its translation is CASSEFGDTNYGYTF. The whole variable domain, remainder taken from reference TRBV2 and TRBJ1-2, is EPEVTQTPSHQVTQMGQEVILRCVPISNHLYFYWYRQILGQKVEFLVSFYNNEISEKSEIFDDQFSVERPDGSNFTLKIRSTKLEDSAMYFCASSEFGDTNYGYTFGSGTRLTVV.

The chain carries TRBV11-2 and TRBJ2-5; 9 positions match TRBD2. There are 16 residues in the CDR3. V was pared by 1 base and J by 3 bases, with 6 bases of the junction left unmatched. From germline, CDR1 is SGHAT and CDR2 FQNNGV. The CDR3 DNA reads as TGTGCCAGCAGCTTAGGCTCGCGGGGGGGTAAAGAGACCCAGTACTTC. It translates to CASSLGSRGGKETQYF.

The chain recombines TRBV29-1 with TRBJ2-3; 11 nucleotides line up with TRBD2. Germline CDR1 SQVTM, CDR2 ANQGSEA. The CDR3 runs to 13 residues. CDR3 loop: CAGASGGTTQRYF. CDR3 in DNA: TGCGCGGGGGCTAGCGGGGGGACCACCCAGCGGTATTTT.

This chain uses TRBV10-2 with TRBJ1-2; no clear D gene. V was shortened by 5 bases and J by 4 bases, with 8 bases between the two germline ends. Germline V gene sequence: CDR1 WSHSY, CDR2 SAAADI. CDR3 length: 12 residues. The CDR3 DNA is TGCGCCAGCAGTCCTAGTGGCTATGGCTACACCTTC. Encoded protein: CASSPSGYGYTF.

This rearrangement joins TRBV11-2 to TRBJ1-2; 10 nucleotides align to TRBD1. Germline-derived CDR1 and CDR2 are SGHAT and FQNNGV. V shed 6 bases, J shed 1 base, and the junction held 8 bases outside the gene matches. The CDR3 is made up of 16 amino acids. This chain's CDR3 is CASRQPGQGINYGYTF. CDR3 coding DNA: TGTGCCAGCAGACAACCGGGACAGGGGATTAACTATGGCTACACCTTC.

The chain uses TRBV5-1 and TRBJ1-1, with 10 bases that match TRBD1. This CDR3 is built from 15 residues. Looked up from germline, CDR1 is SGHRS and CDR2 is YFSETQ. V lost 0 bases and J lost 5; bases outside the gene matches: 4. The chain's CDR3 is CASSLGQGAVTEAFF. The CDR3 nucleotides read TGCGCCAGCAGCTTGGGACAGGGGGCGGTTACTGAAGCTTTCTTT.

This chain uses TRBV5-4 with TRBJ2-7, with D possibly TRBD1 on 6 matching bases. Trimming cost V 3 bases and J 2 bases, with 12 bases left between them. The CDR3 has 14 amino acids. Germline V gives CDR1 SGHNT, CDR2 YYREEE (reference sequence). The CDR3 coding sequence is TGTGCCAGCAGCTCGTACAGGGTTCCCTACGAGCAGTACTTC. Protein: CASSSYRVPYEQYF. The variable domain in full, completed from reference TRBV5-4 and TRBJ2-7, reads ETGVTQSPTHLIKTRGQQVTLRCSSQSGHNTVSWYQQALGQGPQFIFQYYREEENGRGNFPPRFSGLQFPNYSSELNVNALELDDSALYLCASSSYRVPYEQYFGPGTRLTVT.

The rearrangement links TRBV2 to TRBJ2-1, with D perhaps matching TRBD2 (6 bases). There are 13 residues in the CDR3. Germline V gene data show CDR1 as SNHLY and CDR2 as FYNNEI. CDR3 DNA sequence: TGTGGGGGCGGGACGGGGGTTAGGAATGAGCAGTTCTTC. Amino acid sequence: CGGGTGVRNEQFF.